Shown below are 21 T cell receptor beta chains from a single sample sequenced in a study of radiotherapy plus CTLA-4 blockade in lung cancer. Repertoires were generated with immunoSEQ multiplex PCR, while TCRdb's copy carries only in-frame clones and drops some. Of some 52,000 clones listed, roughly three quarters are singletons. Sequences were derived from peripheral blood, sampled from a patient treated with radiotherapy plus ipilimumab. These receptors were taken from a human donor with non-small cell lung cancer who had a partial response to radiotherapy plus ipilimumab.

The chain employs TRBV7-8 and TRBJ2-3; D is perhaps TRBD1 (5 bases). V was clipped by 0 bases and J by 0 bases, with 16 bases between them. The CDR3 is 18 amino acids. Germline CDR1 reads SGHVS; CDR2 reads FQNEAQ. The CDR3 region has the DNA TGTGCCAGCAGCTTAGCAGGCACAGGTGGGTCGAGCACAGATACGCAGTATTTT. This codes for CASSLAGTGGSSTDTQYF.

The J gene is TRBJ2-3, the V gene TRBV4-1; no definite D call. The germline V and J ends were trimmed by 1 base and 5 bases, with 10 bases remaining between them. CDR1 is MGHRA, CDR2 YSYEKL, per germline. This CDR3 comprises 14 residues. The CDR3 spells CASSQVEVVDTQYF. CDR3 DNA: TGCGCCAGCAGCCAAGTTGAGGTCGTAGATACGCAGTATTTT.

V gene TRBV4-1 combines with J gene TRBJ1-2, with 7 bases lining up with TRBD1. Losses at the gene ends were 3 bases for V and 8 bases for J; bases not matched to a gene: 9. Germline V gives CDR1 MGHRA, CDR2 YSYEKL. This CDR3 contains 14 residues. The CDR3 loop reads CASSHPGTVIGYTF. CDR3 DNA: TGCGCCAGCAGCCATCCCGGGACAGTCATAGGCTACACCTTC.

This clone appeared a few times. The chain joins TRBV2 to TRBJ2-1; 7 positions agree with TRBD1. The CDR3 consists of 13 residues. J gave up 6 bases and V 6 bases, and 5 bases lay outside the gene matches. Per the germline V gene, CDR1 is SNHLY and CDR2 is FYNNEI. The CDR3: CASRDRVGNEQFF. For the CDR3, the DNA is TGTGCCAGCAGAGACAGGGTGGGCAATGAGCAGTTCTTC.

This clone appeared once. This chain links TRBV7-9 with TRBJ1-3, with D possibly being TRBD1 (6 bases). This CDR3 contains 14 residues. Germline V gene sequence: CDR1 SEHNR, CDR2 FQNEAQ (reference sequence). V lost 4 bases, J lost 1 base, and 8 bases lay in between. This CDR3 is CASSWTASGNTIYF. In DNA, the CDR3 is TGTGCCAGCAGCTGGACAGCTTCTGGAAACACCATATATTTT.

The CDR3 here is CASSYTGEGEQYF. The CDR3 DNA is TGTGCCAGCAGTTACACAGGGGAAGGCGAGCAGTACTTC. V usage is TRBV6-5 and J usage is TRBJ2-7; 7 bases are shared with TRBD1. The CDR3 extends over 13 amino acids. In germline, CDR1 is MNHEY, CDR2 SVGAGI. The ends lost 2 bases at V and 6 bases at J; junction bases unmatched: 4.

This clone has a handful of counts. V gene TRBV2 combines with J gene TRBJ1-5, with a tentative D call TRBD1 (5 bases). CDR1 SNHLY and CDR2 FYNNEI come from the germline V gene. V gave up 4 bases and J gave up 2 bases, with 6 bases separating them. The CDR3 length is 13 residues. CDR3 in amino acids: CASSVGGNQPQHF. Here the CDR3 DNA reads TGTGCCAGCAGTGTAGGGGGCAATCAGCCCCAGCATTTT.

This chain links TRBV6-1 with TRBJ2-5, with 12 bases that match TRBD2. Per the germline V gene, CDR1 is MNHNS and CDR2 is SASEGT. There are 18 residues in the CDR3. The junction had 16 bases not matched to a gene; V was cut back by 2 bases and J by 9 bases. The CDR3 DNA reads as TGTGCCAGCAGTGAACGGGTGACTAGCGGGGGACCAAAGGTGGCCCAGTACTTC. Amino acids: CASSERVTSGGPKVAQYF.

V usage is TRBV11-1 and J usage is TRBJ1-1; D not resolved. The CDR3 contains 15 residues. The germline CDR1 and CDR2 sequences are SGHAT and FQDESV (reference sequence). V lost 4 bases, J lost 0 bases, and 12 bases lay in between. CDR3 sequence reads: CASSSEPGMNTEAFF. Written as DNA, the CDR3 is TGTGCCAGCAGCTCCGAACCAGGAATGAACACTGAAGCTTTCTTT. Together with reference TRBV11-1 and TRBJ1-1, the CDR3 gives the full variable domain: EAEVAQSPRYKITEKSQAVAFWCDPISGHATLYWYRQILGQGPELLVQFQDESVVDDSQLPKDRFSAERLKGVDSTLKIQPAELGDSAMYLCASSSEPGMNTEAFFGQGTRLTVV.

This sequence joins TRBV5-1 and TRBJ2-1; D is perhaps TRBD1 (5 bases). V lost 2 bases and J lost 7, with 16 bases in between. CDR1 SGHRS and CDR2 YFSETQ come from the germline V gene. The length of the CDR3 is 15 residues. CDR3 loop: CASSLGAGRANEQFF. The CDR3 coding sequence is TGCGCCAGCAGCTTAGGGGCAGGGCGTGCGAATGAGCAGTTCTTC.

This clone appeared a few times. V and J are TRBV5-4 and TRBJ1-6; 7 bases fit TRBD1. V gave up 5 bases and J gave up 6 bases; unmatched junction bases: 2. From germline, CDR1 is SGHNT and CDR2 YYREEE (reference sequence). CDR3 length: 13 residues. The CDR3 reads CASRGQPNSPLHF. The CDR3 DNA reads as TGTGCCAGCAGGGGACAGCCTAATTCACCCCTCCACTTT.

This chain connects TRBV6-1 to TRBJ1-2, with D perhaps TRBD1 (6 bases). The CDR3 has 11 residues. The germline gives CDR1 MNHNS, CDR2 SASEGT. The V gene lost 8 bases and the J gene lost 8 bases, with 12 bases spanning the gap. CDR3 loop: CASSQGTGYTF. CDR3 sequence (DNA): TGTGCCAGCTCTCAGGGGACGGGCTACACCTTC.

This chain links TRBV2 with TRBJ2-1, with 7 nucleotides matching TRBD1. V was pared by 4 bases and J by 3 bases, with 9 bases of the junction left unmatched. CDR3 length equals 16 residues. CDR1 SNHLY and CDR2 FYNNEI come from the germline V gene. The CDR3 coding sequence is TGTGCCAGCAGTGTCCCTCCCGGGACAGTCTACAATGAGCAGTTCTTC. Translating it yields CASSVPPGTVYNEQFF.

The V gene is TRBV13, the J gene TRBJ2-5, with a possible D match to TRBD1 (6 bases). The CDR3 sequence is 13 residues long. CDR1 and CDR2 from the germline V gene are PRHDT and FYEKMQ (reference sequence). Between the trimmed V and J ends, which lost 5 bases and 1 base, there was a span of 8 bases. Here the CDR3 DNA reads TGTGCCAGCAGCGGGGACATCCAAGAGACCCAGTACTTC. Encoded protein: CASSGDIQETQYF.

The V and J genes are TRBV4-3 and TRBJ2-3; D may be TRBD2 (5 bases). The CDR3 totals 13 residues. V was shortened by 0 bases and J by 9 bases, with 10 bases between the two germline ends. Germline V gene sequence: CDR1 LGHNA, CDR2 YSLEER. The CDR3 nucleotides are TGCGCCAGCAGCCAAGAATCTAGAGGGACGCAGTATTTT. It yields the protein CASSQESRGTQYF.

This clone has only a few counts. The CDR3 loop reads CASSQLRQGAGELFF. The CDR3 DNA reads as TGCGCCAGCAGCCAACTACGACAGGGGGCCGGGGAGCTGTTTTTT. This chain joins TRBV4-1 and TRBJ2-2, with 9 bases identical to TRBD1. From germline, CDR1 is MGHRA and CDR2 YSYEKL. The length of the CDR3 is 15 residues. V was clipped by 2 bases and J by 6 bases; unmatched bases: 4.

The V call is TRBV7-9, the J call TRBJ2-2, with 7 bases identical to TRBD1. V trimming: 2 bases; J trimming: 0 bases; junction bases outside the gene matches: 3. From germline, CDR1 is SEHNR and CDR2 FQNEAQ (reference sequence). There are 16 residues in the CDR3. CDR3 in DNA: TGTGCCAGCAGCTTAAGAGGACAGGCGAACACCGGGGAGCTGTTTTTT. This sequence encodes CASSLRGQANTGELFF.

This clone came up once. The chain has TRBV27 and TRBJ2-5; 8 bases fit TRBD2. Germline CDR1 reads MNHEY; CDR2 reads SMNVEV (reference sequence). This CDR3 region has 19 residues. Unmatched junction bases numbered 24, after V lost 3 bases and J lost 9 bases. In nucleotides, the CDR3 is TGTGCCAGCAGTTTGGTCGGACCGGGACTAGACTTGTTGGATGGGTCCCAGTACTTC. Protein sequence: CASSLVGPGLDLLDGSQYF.

V is TRBV9 and J is TRBJ2-1; D may be TRBD1 (5 bases). Germline loops: CDR1 SGDLS, CDR2 YYNGEE. The V and J ends lost 1 base and 12 bases respectively, with 17 bases between them. The CDR3 spans 14 residues. DNA of the CDR3: TGTGCCAGCAGCGTAACTGACAGAAGTGTCGGGCAGTTCTTC. Translation: CASSVTDRSVGQFF.

This rearrangement joins TRBV11-2 to TRBJ2-2; D not resolved. CDR1 is SGHAT, CDR2 FQNNGV, per germline. V lost 6 bases and J lost 1, with 9 bases in between. This CDR3 has 14 amino acids. CDR3 sequence (DNA): TGTGCCAGCAGTCCTTCACTGAACACCGGGGAGCTGTTTTTT. This gives the protein CASSPSLNTGELFF. Complete variable domain (other parts from reference TRBV11-2 and TRBJ2-2): EAGVAQSPRYKIIEKRQSVAFWCNPISGHATLYWYQQILGQGPKLLIQFQNNGVVDDSQLPKDRFSAERLKGVDSTLKIQPAKLEDSAVYLCASSPSLNTGELFFGEGSRLTVL.

The gene calls are TRBV19 and TRBJ1-4; 9 bases agree with TRBD1. Germline V gives CDR1 LNHDA, CDR2 SQIVND (reference sequence). V lost 7 bases, J lost 8 bases, and 8 bases stayed unmatched. The CDR3 totals 14 residues. CDR3 protein: CASTPGQGHEKLFF. DNA of the CDR3: TGTGCCAGTACTCCGGGACAGGGTCACGAAAAACTGTTTTTT.